This TCR beta chain comes out of a study of cytomegalovirus exposure and HLA in healthy donors (dated by TCRdb to about 2017). With respect to the entire study: In an earlier analysis of fewer than 750 of the donors, around 300 Gb of sequence data and about 110 million unique TCR beta sequences from 150 million to 200 million T cells were reported. About 280 gigabases of sequencing data and roughly 81 million unique TCR sequences made up an early release that covered some 640 HLA-typed donors. Of the roughly 390 genotyped donors, 81% were placed in the genetic ancestry cluster associated with self-reported Caucasian donors. The study aimed to test whether cataloging public T cell receptors could reveal signatures of past pathogen exposure. Using immunosequencing, the study profiled T cell repertoires from some 670 subjects and related those repertoires to cytomegalovirus serostatus. Besides the first cohort of roughly 640 subjects, a separate validation cohort made up of roughly 120 different subjects was used. High-throughput TCR immunosequencing, statistical association of individual TCRs with disease status, and machine learning were combined to predict cytomegalovirus infection status. A later analysis re-analyzed previously published TCR beta repertoires from 660 or so donors and added high-resolution HLA genotyping to study TCR occurrence patterns. Rather than using new phenotypic data, the later analysis identified candidate immune exposures from TCR beta sequences and from how often those sequences occurred across donors. To decide whether each TCR beta V gene segment behaved as functional or pseudogenic, an earlier analysis of approximately 620 of the donors relied on high-throughput TCR beta sequencing. Donor age, sex, ethnicity and CMV serostatus were compiled alongside the repertoire data. In a later genetic analysis, genome-wide SNP genotypes for about three fifths of the roughly 670 donors were used, and that subset was treated as a discovery cohort. Every repertoire in the discovery cohort had been generated on one and the same sequencing platform. Both class I and class II loci were covered by HLA typing, at four-digit resolution. The number of typed donors differed by locus: roughly 629-630 for A, B, C, DRB1 and DQB1; 522 for DQA1; roughly 600 for DPA1; and 400 to 480 for DPB1. Roughly five DR-DQ haplotypes were handled as single units for association and clustering because linkage in the cohort was strong. Among 398 genotyped donors of the cohort, an average of approximately 200,000 unique TCR beta nucleotide sequences was sequenced per donor, of which about 18% were non-productive.

The paper as a whole reports these results and caveats: An earlier analysis of around 540 of the donors showed that most TCR beta V segments appeared in productive rearrangements either about 87% or about 30% of the time, which broadly matched IMGT annotations. In a later analysis, HLA-associated TCR beta chains showed more clonal expansion and lower generation probabilities than non-associated chains that were equally common. In a later analysis, several top co-occurrence clusters were reported to appear linked to parvovirus B19, influenza, CMV and Epstein-Barr virus. Some IMGT-functional V segments, including TRBV6-2 and TRBV6-3, could not be told apart with the 87-base-pair reads, so those segments were excluded. Correlated functional status among segregating V segments might be attributable to linkage disequilibrium, but an unknown experimental factor could not be ruled out. A cluster of highly shared sequence variants was judged likely to represent a technical artifact of the sequencing pipeline. Compared with the approximately 710-donor mean, donors in an Asian-associated ancestry cluster had fewer N-insertions in productive TCRs, according to a later genetic analysis. Approximately 18 rarely observed V segments, including chromosome 9 orphons, were excluded from the earlier analysis of about 500 of the donors because counts were too low. The presence/absence analyses assumed that sequencing depth was roughly uniform across donors, and that assumption may not be true. Most TCR sequences were observed very rarely across donors, whereas some public TCRs were present in many individuals. According to a later analysis, most CMV-associated TCR beta chains appeared to be HLA-restricted, and the HLA associations seemed to be driven largely by CMV exposure. A further reported finding was that TCR beta sequences accurately predicted the HLA-A and HLA-B alleles for most subjects in the first cohort. CMV serostatus was the only immune exposure information available for the cohort. The authors suggested that the approach could potentially be extended to other disease states and immunological phenotypes. A total of 164 TCR beta chains were listed by the study as associated with cytomegalovirus. A later analysis found that TCR association rates varied across HLA loci, with DRB1 alleles showing the most associated TCRs and HLA-C alleles the fewest. Strong co-occurrence of HLA alleles, especially DR and DQ, made assigning TCR associations to individual alleles difficult. HLA typing was unavailable for some donors at each locus, so association tests used only the typed subset. Specific HLA alleles were associated with 16,951 TCR beta sequences at a false discovery rate of 0.05 in a later analysis. In vitro tests confirmed that a few of the cytomegalovirus-associated TCR beta chains recognize cytomegalovirus antigens. The classifier was reported to diagnose cytomegalovirus status with high specificity and sensitivity in both the original and validation cohorts. An association between a missense DCLRE1C variant and V-gene and J-gene trimming of TCR beta chains was found in a later genetic analysis and replicated in an independent cohort. Only TCR beta chains were sequenced in this cohort, and the absence of alpha or paired-chain data limited detectable features.

Library construction relied on the immunoSEQ multiplex PCR assay. For the multiplex PCR, a mixture combining 60 forward primers for TCR Vbeta segments and 13 reverse primers for TCR Jbeta segments was used. The CDR3 region of rearranged TCR beta genes was amplified from genomic DNA by a multiplex PCR assay. On the Illumina HiSeq System, the amplified TCR beta libraries were sequenced as 87-base-pair reads. The paper's data handling went like this. Across the 670 or so repertoires, a later analysis counted approximately 83 million unique TCR beta chains, some 11 million of which were shared by at least two donors. A nearest-neighbor algorithm error-corrected the raw reads and collapsed the reads into unique sequences, merging closely related sequences to remove PCR and sequencing errors. V, D and J gene segments were assigned by aligning CDR3 sequences to IMGT reference sequences. Each retained sequence needed at least a six-nucleotide match to both a V gene segment and a J gene segment. Rearrangements were classified as productive when the CDR3 lacked stop codons and remained in frame with V and J, and all other rearrangements were classified as non-productive. Following IMGT convention, CDR3 was defined as the stretch from the second conserved V-encoded cysteine to the conserved J-encoded phenylalanine. The earlier analysis of some 540 of the donors excluded any sequence lacking an unambiguous match to a single V gene segment. An earlier analysis of a few hundred of the donors called V segments functional above 56.7% productive rearrangements and segregating when the between-donor standard deviation exceeded 5%. A statistical classification framework was developed to diagnose cytomegalovirus status using the catalog of TCR beta chain sequences. In a later analysis, TCR nucleotide sequences were compared against IMGT/GENE-DB human TR gene sequences so that V and J genes could be assigned. A later analysis assigned CDR3 sequences and most-parsimonious VDJ recombination scenarios with the TCRdist pipeline. In a later analysis, every TCR beta chain was defined by the combination of its CDR3 amino acid sequence and its V-gene family, and reads without a unique V-gene family were dropped. In a later analysis, some 600 highly shared, low-generation-probability nucleotide sequences were removed to address suspected cross-contamination and a sequencing artifact. In a later analysis, a clonal expansion index for each public chain was calculated from normalized within-repertoire ranks of inferred template counts. Generation probabilities in a later analysis came from a VDJ recombination model fitted to out-of-frame rearrangements, and those results were checked against IGoR. In a later analysis, hypergeometric tests were used to score TCR-TCR, TCR-HLA and TCR-CMV co-occurrence, with a repertoire-size bias correction applied to TCR pairs. A later analysis estimated false discovery rates by permuting HLA or CMV assignments 20 times. In a later analysis, co-occurring TCRs were grouped with DBSCAN, and TCRdist sequence similarity was added when clustering was performed within HLA-allele-positive subsets. Repertoires with fewer than 30,000 or more than 120,000 public chains were left out of co-occurrence clustering, as were about 5 repertoires with anomalous nucleotide sharing. TCRdb provides this immuneACCESS table in a form limited to in-frame rearrangements. Some clones are lacking; in checked studies, under half of them reflect an unresolved V gene, and why the rest are absent is not known. V and J calls and clone size are as listed in that table; D and trimming were resolved from the DNA. The sample table records 40,000 to 50,000 clones. The ten largest clonotypes hold over 2% of the sample.

Remarks on this clone: What antigen it recognizes has not been identified.

The trim is 4 bases for V and 4 bases for J, with a gap of 11 bases between the germline ends. Inclusive of the bounding cysteine and phenylalanine, the CDR3 is 13 residues long. Only the CDR3 part of the read is kept: 39 bases, read in frame from the first base. Looking up the germline V gene (reference sequence) yields CDR1 SGHNT and CDR2 YYREEE. The cohort was made up of 650 to 700 healthy bone marrow donors. At the time of sampling, all cohort members were nominally healthy, though unrecorded immune exposures were likely present. The donor tested CMV seronegative and was one of the 352 seronegative cohort members. Every donor gave a peripheral blood sample, and the peripheral blood mononuclear cells from that sample were used for TCR beta sequencing. Genomic DNA was extracted from the blood cell samples with the Qiagen DNeasy Blood Extraction Kit.

The TCR comes from a woman in her 40s in good health and CMV-seronegative. The chain is encoded by TRBV5-4 joined to TRBJ1-1; tentative D gene TRBD1, with 6 bases matching. Sequenced sample: PBMCs. CDR3 loop: CASSQQGGTEAFF. In nucleotide form, the sequence is TGTGCCAGCAGCCAACAAGGGGGCACTGAAGCTTTCTTT.